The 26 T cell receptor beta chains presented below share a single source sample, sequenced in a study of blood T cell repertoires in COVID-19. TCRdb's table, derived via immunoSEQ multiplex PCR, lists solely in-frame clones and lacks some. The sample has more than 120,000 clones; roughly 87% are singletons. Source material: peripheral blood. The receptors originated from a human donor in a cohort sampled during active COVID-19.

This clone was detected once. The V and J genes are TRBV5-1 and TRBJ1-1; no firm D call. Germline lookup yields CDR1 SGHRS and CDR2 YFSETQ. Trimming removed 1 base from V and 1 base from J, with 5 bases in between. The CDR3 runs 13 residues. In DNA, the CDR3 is TGCGCCAGCAGCTTGCACGGGAACACTGAAGCTTTCTTT. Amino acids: CASSLHGNTEAFF. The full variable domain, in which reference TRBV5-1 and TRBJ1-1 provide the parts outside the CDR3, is KAGVTQTPRYLIKTRGQQVTLSCSPISGHRSVSWYQQTPGQGLQFLFEYFSETQRNKGNFPGRFSGRQFSNSRSEMNVSTLELGDSALYLCASSLHGNTEAFFGQGTRLTVV.

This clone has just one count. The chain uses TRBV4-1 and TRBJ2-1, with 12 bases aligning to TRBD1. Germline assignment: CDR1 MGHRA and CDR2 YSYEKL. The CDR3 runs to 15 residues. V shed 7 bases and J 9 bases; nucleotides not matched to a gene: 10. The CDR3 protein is CASIGGQGARGEQFF. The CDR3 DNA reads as TGCGCCAGCATTGGGGGACAGGGGGCGCGGGGTGAGCAGTTCTTC.

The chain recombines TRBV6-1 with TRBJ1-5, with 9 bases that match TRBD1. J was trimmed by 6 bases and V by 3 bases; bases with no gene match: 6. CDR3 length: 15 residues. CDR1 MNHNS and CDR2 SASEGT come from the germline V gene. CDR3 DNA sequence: TGTGCCAGCAGTGAGGGACAGGGTTGGGGTCAGCCCCAGCATTTT. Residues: CASSEGQGWGQPQHF.

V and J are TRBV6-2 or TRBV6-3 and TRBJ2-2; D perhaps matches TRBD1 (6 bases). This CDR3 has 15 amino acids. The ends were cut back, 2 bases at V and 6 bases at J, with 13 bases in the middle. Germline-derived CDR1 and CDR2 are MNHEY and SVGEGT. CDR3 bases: TGTGCCAGCAGTTACGGGGGCGCGGTCGCCGGGGAGCTGTTTTTT. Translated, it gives CASSYGGAVAGELFF.

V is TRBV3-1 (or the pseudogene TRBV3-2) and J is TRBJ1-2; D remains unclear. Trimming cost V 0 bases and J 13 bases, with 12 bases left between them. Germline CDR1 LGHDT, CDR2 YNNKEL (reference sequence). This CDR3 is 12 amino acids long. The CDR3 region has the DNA TGTGCCAGCAGCCAAGAAAACGCAGTGGTCACCTTC. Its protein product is CASSQENAVVTF.

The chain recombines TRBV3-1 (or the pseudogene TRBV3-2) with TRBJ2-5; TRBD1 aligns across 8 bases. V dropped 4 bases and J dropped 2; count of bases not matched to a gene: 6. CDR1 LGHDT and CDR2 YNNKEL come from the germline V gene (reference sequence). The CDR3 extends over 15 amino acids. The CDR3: CASSLGQGRQETQYF. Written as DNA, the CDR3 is TGTGCCAGCAGCCTAGGACAGGGTCGGCAAGAGACCCAGTACTTC.

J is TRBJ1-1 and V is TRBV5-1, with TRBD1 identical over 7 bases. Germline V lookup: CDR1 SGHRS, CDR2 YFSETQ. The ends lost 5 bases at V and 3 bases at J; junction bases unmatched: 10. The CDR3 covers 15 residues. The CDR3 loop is CASRGDSSWDTEAFF. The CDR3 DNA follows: TGCGCCAGCAGGGGGGACAGTTCATGGGACACTGAAGCTTTCTTT.

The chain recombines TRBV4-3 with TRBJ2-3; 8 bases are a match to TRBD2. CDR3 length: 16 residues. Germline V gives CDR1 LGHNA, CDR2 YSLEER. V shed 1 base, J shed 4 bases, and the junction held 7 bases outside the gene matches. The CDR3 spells CASSQVFGGASDTQYF. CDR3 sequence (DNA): TGCGCCAGCAGCCAAGTTTTCGGGGGGGCTTCAGATACGCAGTATTTT.

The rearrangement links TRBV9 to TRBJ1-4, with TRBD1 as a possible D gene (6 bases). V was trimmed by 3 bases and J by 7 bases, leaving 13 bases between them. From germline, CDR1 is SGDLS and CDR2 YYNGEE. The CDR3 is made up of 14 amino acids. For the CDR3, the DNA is TGTGCCAGCAGCGATACAGGGAGGGGTGAAAAACTGTTTTTT. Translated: CASSDTGRGEKLFF.

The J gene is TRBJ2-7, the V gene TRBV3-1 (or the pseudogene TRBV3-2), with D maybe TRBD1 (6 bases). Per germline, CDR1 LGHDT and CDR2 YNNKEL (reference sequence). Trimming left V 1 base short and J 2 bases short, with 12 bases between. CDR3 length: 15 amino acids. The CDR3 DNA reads TGTGCCAGCAGCCAAGGGGCAGGGGCAGCCTACGAGCAGTACTTC. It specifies CASSQGAGAAYEQYF.

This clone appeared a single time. The CDR3 protein is CASSTVGQHPIEAFF. DNA for the CDR3: TGTGCCAGTAGTACTGTAGGACAGCACCCAATCGAAGCTTTCTTT. The genes are TRBV19 and TRBJ1-1; D is possibly TRBD1 (6 bases). The CDR3 has 15 amino acids. CDR1 LNHDA and CDR2 SQIVND come from the germline V gene (reference sequence). The V end was cut by 4 bases, the J end by 8 bases, with 20 bases between.

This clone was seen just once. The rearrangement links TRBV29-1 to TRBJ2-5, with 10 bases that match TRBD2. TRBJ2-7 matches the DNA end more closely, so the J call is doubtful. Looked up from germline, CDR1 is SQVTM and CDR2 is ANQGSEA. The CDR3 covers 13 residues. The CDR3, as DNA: TGCAGCGCCAAACTAGCGGGGAGATACGAGCAGTACTTC. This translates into CSAKLAGRYEQYF.

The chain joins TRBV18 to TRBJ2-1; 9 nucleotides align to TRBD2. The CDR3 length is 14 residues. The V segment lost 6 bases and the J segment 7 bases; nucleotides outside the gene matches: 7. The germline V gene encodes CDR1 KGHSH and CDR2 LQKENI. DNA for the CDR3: TGTGCCAGCTCCGCGGGGGGGGAACCTAATGAGCAGTTCTTC. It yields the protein CASSAGGEPNEQFF.

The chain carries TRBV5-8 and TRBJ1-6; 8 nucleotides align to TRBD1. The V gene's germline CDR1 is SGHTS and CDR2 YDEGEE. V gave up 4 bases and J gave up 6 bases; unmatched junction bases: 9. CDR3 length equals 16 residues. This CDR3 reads CASSRRQGYVNSPLHF. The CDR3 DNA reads TGTGCCAGCAGCCGTAGACAGGGGTATGTTAATTCACCCCTCCACTTT.

CDR3 coding DNA: TGTGCCAGTAGTATAGCGAGCGGGGGGAAACAAGAGACCCAGTACTTC. Amino acid sequence: CASSIASGGKQETQYF. The chain uses TRBV19 and TRBJ2-5; 9 nucleotides agree with TRBD2. This CDR3 comprises 16 residues. V lost 1 base, J lost 2 bases, and 5 bases stayed unmatched. Germline V gives CDR1 LNHDA, CDR2 SQIVND (reference sequence). Drawing the rest from reference TRBV19 and TRBJ2-5, the complete variable domain is DGGITQSPKYLFRKEGQNVTLSCEQNLNHDAMYWYRQDPGQGLRLIYYSQIVNDFQKGDIAEGYSVSREKKESFPLTVTSAQKNPTAFYLCASSIASGGKQETQYFGPGTRLLVL.

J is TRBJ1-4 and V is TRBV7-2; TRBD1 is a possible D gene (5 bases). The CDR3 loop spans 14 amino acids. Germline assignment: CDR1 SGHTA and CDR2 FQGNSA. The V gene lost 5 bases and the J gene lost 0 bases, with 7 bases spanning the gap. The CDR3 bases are TGTGCCAGCAGCCCAGGGCCAACTAATGAAAAACTGTTTTTT. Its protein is CASSPGPTNEKLFF. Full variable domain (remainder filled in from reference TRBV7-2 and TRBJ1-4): GAGVSQSPSNKVTEKGKDVELRCDPISGHTALYWYRQSLGQGLEFLIYFQGNSAPDKSGLPSDRFSAERTGGSVSTLTIQRTQQEDSAVYLCASSPGPTNEKLFFGSGTQLSVL.

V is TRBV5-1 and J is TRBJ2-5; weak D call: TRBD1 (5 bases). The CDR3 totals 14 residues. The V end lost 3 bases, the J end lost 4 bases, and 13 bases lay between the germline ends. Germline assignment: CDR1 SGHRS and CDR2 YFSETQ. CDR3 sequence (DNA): TGCGCCAGCAGCTCAGGTCGCAGGGCAGAGACCCAGTACTTC. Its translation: CASSSGRRAETQYF.

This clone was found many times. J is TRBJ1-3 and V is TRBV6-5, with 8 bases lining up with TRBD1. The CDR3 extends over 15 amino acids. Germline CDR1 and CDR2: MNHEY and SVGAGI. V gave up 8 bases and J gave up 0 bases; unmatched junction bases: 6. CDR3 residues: CASSVDRASGNTIYF. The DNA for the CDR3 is TGTGCCAGCTCGGTGGACAGGGCCTCTGGAAACACCATATATTTT.

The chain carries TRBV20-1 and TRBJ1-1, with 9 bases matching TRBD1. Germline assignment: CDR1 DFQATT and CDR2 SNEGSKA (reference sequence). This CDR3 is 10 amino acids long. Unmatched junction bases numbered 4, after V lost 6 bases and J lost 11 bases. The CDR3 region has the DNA TGCAGTGCCAACAGGGGGCATGCTTTCTTT. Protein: CSANRGHAFF.

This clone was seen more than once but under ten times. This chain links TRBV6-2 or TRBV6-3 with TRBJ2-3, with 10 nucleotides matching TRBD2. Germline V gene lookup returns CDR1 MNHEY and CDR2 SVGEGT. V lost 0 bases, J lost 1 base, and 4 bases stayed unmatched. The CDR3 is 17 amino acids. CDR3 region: CASSYSPSGGGTDTQYF. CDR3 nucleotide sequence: TGTGCCAGCAGTTACTCGCCCAGCGGGGGGGGCACAGATACGCAGTATTTT.

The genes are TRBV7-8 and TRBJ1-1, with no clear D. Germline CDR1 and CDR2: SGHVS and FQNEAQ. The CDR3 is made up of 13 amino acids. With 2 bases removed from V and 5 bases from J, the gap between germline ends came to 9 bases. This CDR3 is CASSLYFGTEAFF. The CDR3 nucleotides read TGTGCCAGCAGCTTATATTTCGGTACTGAAGCTTTCTTT.

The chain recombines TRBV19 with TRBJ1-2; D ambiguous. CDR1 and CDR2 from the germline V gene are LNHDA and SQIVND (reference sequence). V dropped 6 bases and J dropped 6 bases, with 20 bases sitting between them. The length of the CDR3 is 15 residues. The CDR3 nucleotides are TGTGCCAGTAGCCTTCAATCGAAGCCTCCCAATGGCTACACCTTC. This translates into CASSLQSKPPNGYTF.

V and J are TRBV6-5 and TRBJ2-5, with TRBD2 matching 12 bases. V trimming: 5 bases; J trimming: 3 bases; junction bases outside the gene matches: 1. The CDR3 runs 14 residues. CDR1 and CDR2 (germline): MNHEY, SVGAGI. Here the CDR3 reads CASSRLAGEETQYF. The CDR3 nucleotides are TGTGCCAGCAGTAGACTAGCGGGGGAAGAGACCCAGTACTTC.

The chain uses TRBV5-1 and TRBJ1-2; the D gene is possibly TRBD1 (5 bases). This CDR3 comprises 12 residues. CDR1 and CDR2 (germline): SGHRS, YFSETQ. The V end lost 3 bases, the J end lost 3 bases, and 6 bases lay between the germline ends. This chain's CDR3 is CASSWGDYGYTF. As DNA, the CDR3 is TGCGCCAGCAGCTGGGGGGACTATGGCTACACCTTC.

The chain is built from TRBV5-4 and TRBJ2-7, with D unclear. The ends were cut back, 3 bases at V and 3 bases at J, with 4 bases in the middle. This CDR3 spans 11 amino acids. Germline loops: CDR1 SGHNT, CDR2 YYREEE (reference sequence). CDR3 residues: CASSSSYEQYF. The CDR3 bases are TGTGCCAGCAGCTCCAGCTACGAGCAGTACTTC.

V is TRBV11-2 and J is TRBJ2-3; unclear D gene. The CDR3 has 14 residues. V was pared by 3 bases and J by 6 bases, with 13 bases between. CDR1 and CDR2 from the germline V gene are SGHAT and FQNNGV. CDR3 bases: TGTGCCAGCAGCTTGTTCTCCAAGAGGGATACGCAGTATTTT. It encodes CASSLFSKRDTQYF.